A single sample is the source of the 10 T cell receptor beta chains below, sequenced in a study of graft-versus-host responses after intestinal transplantation. Data came from immunoSEQ multiplex PCR; TCRdb stores just in-frame clones and leaves some out. The sample lists some 22,000 clones; 55% to 65% were seen once. This material consisted of alloreactive CD4+ T cells from a mixed lymphocyte reaction culture, taken before intestinal transplant. Subset: CFSE-low proliferating T cells sorted from roughly six-day pre-transplant mixed lymphocyte reaction (GvH or HvG direction). The receptors were sampled from a human patient who received an intestinal transplant.

The CDR3 nucleotides are TGTGCCAGCAGTTACTTCGGGGGGGCGACAGATACGCAGTATTTT. Its translation: CASSYFGGATDTQYF. The chain has TRBV6-5 and TRBJ2-3, with 8 bases identical to TRBD2. CDR3 length: 15 amino acids. CDR1 is MNHEY and CDR2 is SVGAGI in the germline V gene. V gave up 1 base and J gave up 3 bases; unmatched junction bases: 3.

This chain joins TRBV7-2 and TRBJ2-4, with TRBD2 identical over 8 bases. The CDR3 extends over 14 amino acids. J gave up 6 bases and V 1 base, and 2 bases lay outside the gene matches. Per germline, CDR1 SGHTA and CDR2 FQGNSA. DNA for the CDR3: TGTGCCAGCAGCTTAGAAGCGGGGGTAAACATTCAGTACTTC. Translation: CASSLEAGVNIQYF.

J is TRBJ1-1 and V is TRBV2, with D tentatively TRBD1 (5 bases). V was cut by 3 bases and J by 2 bases, with 10 bases left in between. Germline V CDR1 and CDR2: SNHLY, FYNNEI. This CDR3 region has 14 residues. The CDR3 region is CASSDFGGNTEAFF. The CDR3 bases are TGTGCCAGCAGTGATTTCGGGGGTAACACTGAAGCTTTCTTT.

The chain joins TRBV5-1 to TRBJ1-2, with TRBD1 identical over 7 bases. V shed 0 bases and J 6 bases; nucleotides not matched to a gene: 11. Germline V gene lookup returns CDR1 SGHRS and CDR2 YFSETQ. CDR3 length: 16 amino acids. CDR3 in DNA: TGCGCCAGCAGCTTGGGGAGTCTTGGACAGGAGAATGGCTACACCTTC. Protein: CASSLGSLGQENGYTF.

The CDR3 reads CASRSLAGALNEQFF. CDR3 nucleotide sequence: TGTGCCAGCAGATCCTTAGCGGGAGCCCTTAATGAGCAGTTCTTC. This rearrangement joins TRBV2 to TRBJ2-1, with 9 nucleotides matching TRBD2. This CDR3 comprises 15 residues. With 6 bases clipped from V and 7 bases from J, the junction kept 10 bases outside the gene matches. CDR1 SNHLY and CDR2 FYNNEI come from the germline V gene.

The chain uses TRBV6-6 and TRBJ1-4, with D hard to call. CDR1 and CDR2 (germline): MNHNY, SVGAGI (reference sequence). This CDR3 has 14 amino acids. Trimming took off 1 base at V and 3 bases at J, with 6 bases between the two ends. The CDR3 coding sequence is TGTGCCAGCAGTTACTTTTCTTCTAATGAAAAACTGTTTTTT. This sequence encodes CASSYFSSNEKLFF.

The CDR3 coding sequence is TGTGCCAGCTGTTCGAATACGGGAGAGACCCAGTACTTC. It yields the protein CASCSNTGETQYF. The chain employs TRBV2 and TRBJ2-5; D not resolved. Trimming removed 8 bases at V and 4 bases at J, with 14 bases between. CDR3 length: 13 amino acids. Germline V gene data show CDR1 as SNHLY and CDR2 as FYNNEI.

The chain has TRBV6-6 and TRBJ2-2; D perhaps matches TRBD1 (6 bases). The germline V gene encodes CDR1 MNHNY and CDR2 SVGAGI (reference sequence). The CDR3 runs 16 residues. Trimming pared 0 bases from V and 6 bases from J, leaving 14 bases between. The CDR3 sequence is CASSYSPTGGPGELFF. The CDR3 DNA follows: TGTGCCAGCAGTTACTCCCCGACAGGAGGCCCCGGGGAGCTGTTTTTT.

The chain recombines TRBV7-6 with TRBJ2-2; D uncertain. With 5 bases removed from V and 8 bases from J, the gap between germline ends came to 15 bases. The CDR3 runs 14 residues. CDR1 is SGHVS, CDR2 FNYEAQ, per germline. CDR3 residues: CASSPDAVVGELFF. CDR3 coding DNA: TGTGCCAGCAGCCCTGATGCAGTTGTGGGGGAGCTGTTTTTT.

V usage is TRBV5-1 and J usage is TRBJ2-1; 10 bases fit TRBD2. Looked up from germline, CDR1 is SGHRS and CDR2 is YFSETQ. J gave up 6 bases and V 0 bases, and 18 bases lay outside the gene matches. This CDR3 has 20 amino acids. CDR3 amino acids: CASSLEGSGRTFTGVNEQFF. In nucleotides, the CDR3 is TGCGCCAGCAGCTTGGAGGGTAGCGGGAGGACCTTTACGGGAGTCAATGAGCAGTTCTTC. Drawing the rest from reference TRBV5-1 and TRBJ2-1, the complete variable domain is KAGVTQTPRYLIKTRGQQVTLSCSPISGHRSVSWYQQTPGQGLQFLFEYFSETQRNKGNFPGRFSGRQFSNSRSEMNVSTLELGDSALYLCASSLEGSGRTFTGVNEQFFGPGTRLTVL.